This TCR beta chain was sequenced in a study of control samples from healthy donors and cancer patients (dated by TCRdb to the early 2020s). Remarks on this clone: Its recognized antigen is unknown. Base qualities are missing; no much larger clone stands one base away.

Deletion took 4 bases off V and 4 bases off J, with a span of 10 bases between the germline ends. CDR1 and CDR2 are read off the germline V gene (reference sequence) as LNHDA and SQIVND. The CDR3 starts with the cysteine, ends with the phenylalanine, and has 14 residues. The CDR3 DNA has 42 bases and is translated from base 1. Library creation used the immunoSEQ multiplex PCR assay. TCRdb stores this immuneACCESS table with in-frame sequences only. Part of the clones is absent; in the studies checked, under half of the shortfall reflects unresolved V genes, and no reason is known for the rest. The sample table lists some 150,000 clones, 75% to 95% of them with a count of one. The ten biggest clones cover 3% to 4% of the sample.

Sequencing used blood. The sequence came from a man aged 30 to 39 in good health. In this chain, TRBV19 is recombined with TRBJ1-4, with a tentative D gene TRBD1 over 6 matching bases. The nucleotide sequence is TGTGCCAGTAGTAACGGACAGAGTAATGAAAAACTGTTTTTT. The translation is CASSNGQSNEKLFF.